This TCR beta chain emerged from a study of blood T cell repertoires in COVID-19. Study context: PBMCs, B-cell-depleted T cells, or T cells provided the cDNA or gDNA that made up the material.

Profiled with immunoSEQ multiplex PCR; TCRdb holds only in-frame clones, not every one. The sample shows roughly 100,000 clones, more than 75% of them seen only once. This CDR3 comprises 14 residues. CDR1 is SGHVS, CDR2 FQNEAQ, per germline. V lost 7 bases and J lost 2, with 14 bases in between. This TCR was sampled from a human donor in a cohort sampled during active COVID-19. The V call is TRBV7-8, the J call TRBJ1-1, with D maybe TRBD1 (6 bases). Sequencing was performed on peripheral blood. For the CDR3, the DNA is TGTGCCAGCATCGTTGGGGGCTCCAACACTGAAGCTTTCTTT. Translation: CASIVGGSNTEAFF.